Presented here are 9 T cell receptor beta chains from one specimen sequenced in a study of blood T cell repertoires in COVID-19. This table comes from immunoSEQ multiplex PCR, and its TCRdb copy is limited to in-frame clones, with some not included. The repertoire has 180,000 or so clones, about nine tenths of them found once; the top ten carry about 6.7%. The source material was peripheral blood. All receptors derive from a middle-aged man with acute or convalescent COVID-19.

This clone was seen only once. The V gene is TRBV19, the J gene TRBJ1-1; 10 bases map to TRBD1. Germline V CDR1 and CDR2: LNHDA, SQIVND (reference sequence). The CDR3 is made up of 13 amino acids. Unmatched junction bases numbered 7, after V lost 8 bases and J lost 7 bases. The CDR3 region has the DNA TGTGCCAGTTCAGACAGGGGGCAGGGTGAAGCTTTCTTT. Its translation is CASSDRGQGEAFF. The full variable domain, with the rest looked up from reference TRBV19 and TRBJ1-1, is DGGITQSPKYLFRKEGQNVTLSCEQNLNHDAMYWYRQDPGQGLRLIYYSQIVNDFQKGDIAEGYSVSREKKESFPLTVTSAQKNPTAFYLCASSDRGQGEAFFGQGTRLTVV.

The V call is TRBV5-1, the J call TRBJ2-3; 8 bases map to TRBD1. The ends lost 0 bases at V and 3 bases at J; junction bases unmatched: 9. CDR3 length: 17 amino acids. Germline V gene data show CDR1 as SGHRS and CDR2 as YFSETQ. The CDR3 bases are TGCGCCAGCAGCTTGGACCCTCCAGGGGGCTCTACAGATACGCAGTATTTT. This gives the protein CASSLDPPGGSTDTQYF.

The V call is TRBV5-5, the J call TRBJ2-5; 8 bases are a match to TRBD1. This CDR3 has 15 amino acids. Per the germline V gene, CDR1 is SGHKS and CDR2 is YYEKEE (reference sequence). V shed 2 bases and J 5 bases; nucleotides not matched to a gene: 8. The CDR3 loop reads CASSLGQGLYETQYF. The CDR3 bases are TGTGCCAGCAGCTTAGGACAGGGATTATATGAGACCCAGTACTTC.

V and J are TRBV24-1 and TRBJ2-1; TRBD2 matches 9 bases. Germline-derived CDR1 and CDR2 are KGHDR and SFDVKD. V lost 10 bases to trimming and J lost 5 bases; unmatched junction nucleotides: 11. This CDR3 spans 15 amino acids. CDR3 nucleotides: TGTGCCACTATAGACTCGCGGGGGGGAAACAATGAGCAGTTCTTC. Protein: CATIDSRGGNNEQFF.

The V gene is TRBV28, the J gene TRBJ1-2, with D tentatively TRBD1 (5 bases). The CDR3 is 15 amino acids. Trimming removed 6 bases from V and 6 bases from J, with 20 bases in between. The germline CDR1 and CDR2 sequences are MDHEN and SYDVKM. The CDR3 spells CASSLGGPGRNGYTF. CDR3 coding DNA: TGTGCCAGCAGCCTCGGGGGTCCGGGACGGAATGGCTACACCTTC.

This clone turned up a few times. CDR3 in DNA: TGTGCCAGCAGCTTTGGTCTGGGAGGAGGCTACGAGCAGTACTTC. This codes for CASSFGLGGGYEQYF. The chain recombines TRBV7-8 with TRBJ2-7; perhaps TRBD2 as D (6 bases). The V and J ends lost 3 bases and 3 bases respectively, with 15 bases between them. Germline CDR1 reads SGHVS; CDR2 reads FQNEAQ. The CDR3 extends over 15 amino acids. Full variable domain (outside the CDR3, taken from reference TRBV7-8 and TRBJ2-7): GAGVSQSPRYKVAKRGQDVALRCDPISGHVSLFWYQQALGQGPEFLTYFQNEAQLDKSGLPSDRFFAERPEGSVSTLKIQRTQQEDSAVYLCASSFGLGGGYEQYFGPGTRLTVT.

The chain employs TRBV7-2 and TRBJ2-2; the D is unclear. CDR1 and CDR2 (germline): SGHTA, FQGNSA. V lost 0 bases, J lost 2 bases, and 7 bases lay in between. CDR3 size: 15 residues. This CDR3 is CASSLAGLNTGELFF. The DNA of the CDR3 is TGTGCCAGCAGCTTAGCGGGCCTTAACACCGGGGAGCTGTTTTTT.

The chain employs TRBV19 and TRBJ1-1, with 7 bases matching TRBD1. Losses at the gene ends were 6 bases for V and 5 bases for J; bases not matched to a gene: 12. The CDR3 extends over 15 amino acids. Germline V gives CDR1 LNHDA, CDR2 SQIVND (reference sequence). DNA for the CDR3: TGTGCCAGTAGAACATACAGGGGTGGTGGGACTGAAGCTTTCTTT. Its protein is CASRTYRGGGTEAFF.

The V call is TRBV27, the J call TRBJ2-3; TRBD1 might be the D (5 bases). The V and J ends lost 3 bases and 4 bases respectively, with 14 bases between them. The V gene's germline CDR1 is MNHEY and CDR2 SMNVEV (reference sequence). The CDR3 loop spans 15 amino acids. The chain's CDR3 is CASSLGLVWADTQYF. DNA of the CDR3: TGTGCCAGCAGTTTGGGGCTAGTTTGGGCAGATACGCAGTATTTT.